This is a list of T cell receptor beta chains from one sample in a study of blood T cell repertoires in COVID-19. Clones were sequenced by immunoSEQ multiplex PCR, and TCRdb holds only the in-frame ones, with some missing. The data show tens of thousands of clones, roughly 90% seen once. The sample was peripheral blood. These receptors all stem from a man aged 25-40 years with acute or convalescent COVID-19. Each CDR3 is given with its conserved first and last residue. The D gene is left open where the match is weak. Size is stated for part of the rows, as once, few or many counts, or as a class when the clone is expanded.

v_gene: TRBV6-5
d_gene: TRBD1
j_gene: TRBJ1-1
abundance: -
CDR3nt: TGTGCCAGCAGTTTCGACAGGGGGATGGCTGAAGCTTTCTTT
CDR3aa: CASSFDRGMAEAFF

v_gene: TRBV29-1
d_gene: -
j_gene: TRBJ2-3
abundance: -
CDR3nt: TGCAGCGCCTACACAGATACGCAGTATTTT
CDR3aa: CSAYTDTQYF

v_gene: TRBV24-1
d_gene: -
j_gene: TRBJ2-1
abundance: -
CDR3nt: TGTGCCACCAGTGATTTTGTGCGGCAGTTCTTC
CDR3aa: CATSDFVRQFF

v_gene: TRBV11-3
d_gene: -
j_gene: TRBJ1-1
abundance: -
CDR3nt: TGTGCCAGCAGCTTAGCGGGGGGTACTGAAGCTTTCTTT
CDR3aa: CASSLAGGTEAFF

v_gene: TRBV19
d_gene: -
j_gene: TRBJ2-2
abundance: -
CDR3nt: TGTGCAGTTTCCCCCTTGATAGGGGGAACCGGGGAGCTGTTTTTT
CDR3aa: CAVSPLIGGTGELFF

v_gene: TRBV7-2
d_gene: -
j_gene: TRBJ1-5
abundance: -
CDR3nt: TGTGCCAGCAGCCCCCGCGGGGGGCAGCCCCAGCATTTT
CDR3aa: CASSPRGGQPQHF

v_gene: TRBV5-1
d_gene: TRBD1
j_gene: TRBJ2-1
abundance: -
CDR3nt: TGCGCCAGCAGCCGGACAGGGACTGAGCAGTTCTTC
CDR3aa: CASSRTGTEQFF

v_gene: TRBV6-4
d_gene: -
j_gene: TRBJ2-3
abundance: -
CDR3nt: TGTGCCAGCAGTGTCCGGAGCGAATCAGATACGCAGTATTTT
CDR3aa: CASSVRSESDTQYF

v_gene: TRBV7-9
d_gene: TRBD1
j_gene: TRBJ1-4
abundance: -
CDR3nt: TGTGCCAGCAGTTCCGGACAGGGAGCAAGGACTAATGAAAAACTGTTTTTT
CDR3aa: CASSSGQGARTNEKLFF

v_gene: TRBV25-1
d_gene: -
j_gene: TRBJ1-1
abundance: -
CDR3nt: TGTGCCAGCAGAAGCCTGGGAGCGGGCGAAGCTTTCTTT
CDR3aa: CASRSLGAGEAFF

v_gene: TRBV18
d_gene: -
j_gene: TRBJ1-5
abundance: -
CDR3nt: TGTGCCAGCTCACCGCCGGGACAAAATCAGCCCCAGCATTTT
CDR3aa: CASSPPGQNQPQHF

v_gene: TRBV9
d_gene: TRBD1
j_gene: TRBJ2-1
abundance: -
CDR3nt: TGTGCCAGCAGCGACGCCATGGGACAGGGGGTATCCCTCCTATACAATGAGCAGTTCTTC
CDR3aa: CASSDAMGQGVSLLYNEQFF

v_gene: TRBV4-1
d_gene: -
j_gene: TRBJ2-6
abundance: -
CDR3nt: TGCGCCAGCAGCCGGACGGAGGGGAGATCCTCTCTTGGGGCCAACGTCCTGACTTTC
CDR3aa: CASSRTEGRSSLGANVLTF

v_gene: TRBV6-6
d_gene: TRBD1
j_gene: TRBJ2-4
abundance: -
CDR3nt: TGTGCCAGCAGCCAACAGGGGTCGAGAGAGTACTTC
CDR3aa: CASSQQGSREYF

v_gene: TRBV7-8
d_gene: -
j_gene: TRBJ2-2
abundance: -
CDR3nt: TGTGCCAGCAGCTCCCGACCCGGGACTCAGAACACCGGGGAGCTGTTTTTT
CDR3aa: CASSSRPGTQNTGELFF

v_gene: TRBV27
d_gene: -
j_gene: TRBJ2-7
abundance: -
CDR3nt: TGTGCCAGCAGTTTATCGGGTAGCGGCTACGAGCAGTACTTC
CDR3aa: CASSLSGSGYEQYF

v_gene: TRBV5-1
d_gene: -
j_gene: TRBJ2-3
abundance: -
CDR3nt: TGCGCCAGCAGCTTTAACGGGGATTACACAGATACGCAGTATTTT
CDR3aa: CASSFNGDYTDTQYF

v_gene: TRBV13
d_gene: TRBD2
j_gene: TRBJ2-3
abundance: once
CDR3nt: TGTGCCAGCAGCTCCGGGACTAGCTCGACAGATACGCAGTATTTT
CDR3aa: CASSSGTSSTDTQYF

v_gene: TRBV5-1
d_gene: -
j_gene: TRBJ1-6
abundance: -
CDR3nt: TGCGCCAGCAGCTCTCGGGGTGGCTCCTATAATTCACCCCTCCACTTT
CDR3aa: CASSSRGGSYNSPLHF

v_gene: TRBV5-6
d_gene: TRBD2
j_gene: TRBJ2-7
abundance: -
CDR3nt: TGTGCCAGCAGCTTGACAGCGGGAGGGCCCGAGGACGAGCAGTACTTC
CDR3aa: CASSLTAGGPEDEQYF

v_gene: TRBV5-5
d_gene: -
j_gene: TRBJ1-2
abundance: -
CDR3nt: TGTGCCAGCAGCTTTGGACCAGGGTTTACCTATGGCTACACCTTC
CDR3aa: CASSFGPGFTYGYTF

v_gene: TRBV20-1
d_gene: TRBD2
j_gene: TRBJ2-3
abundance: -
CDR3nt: TGCAGTGCTAGAGTAGCGGGGGGGCAGTATTTT
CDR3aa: CSARVAGGQYF

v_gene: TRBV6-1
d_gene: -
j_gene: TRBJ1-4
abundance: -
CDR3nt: TGTGCCAGCAGTGAAGGGAGTTGGAGCGAAAAACTGTTTTTT
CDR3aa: CASSEGSWSEKLFF

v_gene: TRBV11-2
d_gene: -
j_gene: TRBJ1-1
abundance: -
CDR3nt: TGTGCCAGCAGCTTAGTGTCCATATTAGGGGGATATTACACTGAAGCTTTCTTT
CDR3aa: CASSLVSILGGYYTEAFF

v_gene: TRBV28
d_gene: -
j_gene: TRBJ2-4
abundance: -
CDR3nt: TGTGCCGTCACTCCGGGAGTTTCGGGTGTGGACATTCAGTACTTC
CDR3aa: CAVTPGVSGVDIQYF

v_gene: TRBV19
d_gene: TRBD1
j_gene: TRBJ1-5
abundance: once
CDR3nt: TGTGCCAGTAGCTCTATACGGACAGGGGACTCTCAGCCCCAGCATTTT
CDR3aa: CASSSIRTGDSQPQHF

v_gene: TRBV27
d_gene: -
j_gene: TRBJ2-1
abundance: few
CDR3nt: TGTGCCAGCAGTTTTCGGTGGGACTTCAGGGATGAGCAGTTCTTC
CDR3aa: CASSFRWDFRDEQFF

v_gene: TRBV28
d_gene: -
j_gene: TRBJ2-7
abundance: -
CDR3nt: TGTGCCAGCAGCTACGAGTCCGTCTACGAGCAGTACTTC
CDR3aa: CASSYESVYEQYF

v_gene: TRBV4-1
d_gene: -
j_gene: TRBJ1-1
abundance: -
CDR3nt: TGCGCCAGCAGCCAAGATCGGAGCACTGAAGCTTTCTTT
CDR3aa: CASSQDRSTEAFF

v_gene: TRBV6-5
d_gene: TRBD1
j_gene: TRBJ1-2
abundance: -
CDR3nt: TGTGCCAGCAGTTGGGACAGGGGATCCTATGGCTACACCTTC
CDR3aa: CASSWDRGSYGYTF

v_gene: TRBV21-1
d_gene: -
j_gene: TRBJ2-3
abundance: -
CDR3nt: TGTGCCAGCAGCAAAACCCGTAGCGGGAGGCTTACAGATACGCAGTATTTT
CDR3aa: CASSKTRSGRLTDTQYF

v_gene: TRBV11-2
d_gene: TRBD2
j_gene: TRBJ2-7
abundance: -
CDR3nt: TGTGCCAGCAGCTCCCACTTTAGCGGAGGGCCGGGGGGGGAGCAGTACTTC
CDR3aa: CASSSHFSGGPGGEQYF

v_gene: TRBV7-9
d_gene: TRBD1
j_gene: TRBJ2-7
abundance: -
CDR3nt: TGTGCCGTAGGGGACAGGGCAGTCTCCTACGAGCAGTACTTC
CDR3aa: CAVGDRAVSYEQYF

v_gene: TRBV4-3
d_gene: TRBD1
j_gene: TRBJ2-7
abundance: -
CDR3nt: TGCGCCAGCAGCCATGGACAGGGTTACGAGCAGTACTTC
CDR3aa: CASSHGQGYEQYF

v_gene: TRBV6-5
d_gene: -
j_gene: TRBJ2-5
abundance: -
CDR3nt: TGTGCCAGCAGTTCCAGGGCTGGGCAAGAGACCCAGTACTTC
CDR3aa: CASSSRAGQETQYF

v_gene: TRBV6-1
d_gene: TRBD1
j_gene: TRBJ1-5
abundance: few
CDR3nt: TGTGCCAGCAGTGAGGGGGACAGCCGATATAGCAATCAGCCCCAGCATTTT
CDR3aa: CASSEGDSRYSNQPQHF

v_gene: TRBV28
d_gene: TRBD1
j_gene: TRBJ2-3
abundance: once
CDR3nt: TGTGCCAGCAGTCTACAGGGGGCTGGAGATACGCAGTATTTT
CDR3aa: CASSLQGAGDTQYF

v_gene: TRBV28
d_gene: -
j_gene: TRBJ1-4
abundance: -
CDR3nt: TGTGCCAGCAGTTTGGGCAAGAATGAAAAACTGTTTTTT
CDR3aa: CASSLGKNEKLFF

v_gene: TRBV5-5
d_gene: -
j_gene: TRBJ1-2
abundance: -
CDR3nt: TGTGCCAGCAGCAGCATCTGGGGAGGAGGCTACACCTTC
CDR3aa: CASSSIWGGGYTF

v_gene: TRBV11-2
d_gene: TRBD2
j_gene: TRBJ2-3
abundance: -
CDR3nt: TGTGCCAGCAGCAAGGGACTAGCGGGAGAGGGGGCGCAGTATTTT
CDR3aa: CASSKGLAGEGAQYF

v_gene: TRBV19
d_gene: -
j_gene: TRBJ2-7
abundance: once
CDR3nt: TGTGCCAGTAGTCAAGGACGCGGGACGGCCTACGAGCAGTACTTC
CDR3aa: CASSQGRGTAYEQYF